Below, 27 T cell receptor beta chains from the same sample are listed, as sequenced in a study of metastatic and nonmetastatic thyroid tumors (dated by TCRdb to the early 2020s). Before undergoing thyroid surgery, none of the patients had been given any kind of treatment. Library prep was done by PCR. TCRdb names Illumina HiSeq 4000 as the instrument used. The public reads were reprocessed in TCRdb via fastp at Q25 and MiXCR, keeping in-frame beta chains. This sample gives about 27,000 clones in total; 13% of them show up just once. Approximately 17% of the sample comes from the top ten. Sequenced input: blood. The receptor set was obtained from a female donor with papillary thyroid cancer or a benign thyroid nodule (not recorded which). Some clones in this sample may be carry-over from other donors' samples.

This clone was counted many times. This chain's CDR3 is CASSFGTGPYNEQFF. The CDR3 bases are TGTGCCAGCTCTTTCGGGACAGGGCCCTACAATGAGCAGTTCTTC. The chain is built from TRBV18 and TRBJ2-1; 9 bases align to TRBD1. Trimming removed 6 bases from V and 2 bases from J; junction bases left unmatched: 5. The CDR3 totals 15 residues. Germline assignment: CDR1 KGHSH and CDR2 LQKENI.

This clone was recorded at least ten times. The V call is TRBV19, the J call TRBJ2-1, with TRBD2 matching over 10 bases. Germline CDR1 LNHDA, CDR2 SQIVND (reference sequence). The CDR3 is 16 residues long. V was pared by 7 bases and J by 4 bases, with 10 bases of the junction left unmatched. CDR3 nucleotides: TGTGCCAGTACTAGACTAGCGGGCCCTTTTTACAATGAGCAGTTCTTC. Encoded protein: CASTRLAGPFYNEQFF.

The sample holds many counts of this clone. This chain links TRBV7-3 with TRBJ2-3; a weak D match, TRBD2 (5 bases). This CDR3 has 13 residues. Germline V gene data show CDR1 as SGHTA and CDR2 as FQGTGA. V was shortened by 5 bases and J by 8 bases, with 14 bases between the two germline ends. The CDR3 protein is CASSPARSGTQYF. CDR3 coding DNA: TGTGCCAGCAGCCCCGCTCGGAGCGGTACGCAGTATTTT.

This clone was picked up many times. The chain uses TRBV20-1 and TRBJ2-7; weak D call: TRBD2 (6 bases). This CDR3 has 16 residues. From germline, CDR1 is DFQATT and CDR2 SNEGSKA (reference sequence). The V gene lost 4 bases and the J gene lost 3 bases, with 22 bases spanning the gap. The CDR3 spells CSATPSTSPSFYEQYF. In DNA, the CDR3 is TGCAGTGCTACACCCTCGACTAGTCCATCCTTCTACGAGCAGTACTTC.

There are a few counts of this clone. The rearrangement uses TRBV6-2 or TRBV6-3 and TRBJ1-3; no clear D gene. Germline CDR1 is MNHEY and CDR2 is SVGEGT. V dropped 9 bases and J dropped 2 bases, with 20 bases sitting between them. The CDR3 has 16 residues. CDR3 residues: CASILQYQATGNTIYF. The CDR3 DNA is TGTGCCAGTATACTACAGTACCAGGCGACTGGAAACACCATATATTTT.

This clone ranks as medium-sized. The junction shows a germline mismatch at one end, possibly a read error. The chain uses TRBV6-1 and TRBJ2-1, with D possibly matching TRBD2 (5 bases). The CDR3 has 15 amino acids. Germline CDR1 MNHNS, CDR2 SASEGT. CDR3 sequence: CASSEAVSSYNEQFF. The CDR3 region has the DNA TGTGCCAGCAGCGAAGCGGTTAGCTCCTACAATGAGCAGTTCTTC.

This clone was observed many times. The chain has TRBV2 and TRBJ1-6, with a tentative D call TRBD1 (5 bases). Germline V gene data show CDR1 as SNHLY and CDR2 as FYNNEI. CDR3 length: 14 residues. V shed 6 bases and J shed 7 bases, with 13 bases lying between them. CDR3 residues: CASRTGTQNSPLHF. Written as DNA, the CDR3 is TGTGCCAGCAGGACCGGGACGCAAAATTCACCCCTCCACTTT.

This clone turned up a few times. The genes are TRBV29-1 and TRBJ1-2; maybe TRBD1 (5 bases). Germline V gene lookup returns CDR1 SQVTM and CDR2 ANQGSEA. Trimming cost V 4 bases and J 4 bases, with 16 bases left between them. This CDR3 spans 14 amino acids. CDR3 nucleotides: TGCAGCGTTGCGGACACACACCTGGGCTATGGCTACACCTTC. Encoded protein: CSVADTHLGYGYTF.

This clone occurred a few times. This rearrangement joins TRBV10-2 to TRBJ2-2, with 11 bases that match TRBD2. The germline CDR1 and CDR2 sequences are WSHSY and SAAADI. This CDR3 spans 13 amino acids. J gave up 6 bases and V 7 bases, and 1 base lay outside the gene matches. CDR3 loop: CASNSGGAGELFF. CDR3 nucleotide sequence: TGCGCCAGCAATAGCGGGGGGGCCGGGGAGCTGTTTTTT.

This clone was found many times. The rearrangement links TRBV6-2 or TRBV6-3 to TRBJ2-1; 15 nucleotides line up with TRBD2. Trimming at V came to 6 bases and at J to 9 bases, leaving 6 bases not matched to a gene. Germline V gene sequence: CDR1 MNHEY, CDR2 SVGEGT. The CDR3 is 15 residues long. CDR3 protein: CASRPGTSGGIEQFF. The CDR3 region has the DNA TGTGCCAGCAGACCCGGGACTAGCGGGGGGATTGAGCAGTTCTTC.

This clone was observed many times. The V and J genes are TRBV6-1 and TRBJ2-7, with D unresolved. Germline V CDR1 and CDR2: MNHNS, SASEGT. Trimming removed 6 bases at V and 4 bases at J, with 22 bases between. The CDR3 totals 16 residues. The CDR3 region has the DNA TGTGCCAGCAGAAAACAAGGGCAGGCCGGTTCTTACGAGCAGTACTTC. Protein product: CASRKQGQAGSYEQYF.

The table lists this clone with many counts. The chain uses TRBV6-1 and TRBJ2-2, with TRBD1 as a possible D gene (5 bases). The CDR3 extends over 14 amino acids. V lost 8 bases and J lost 7, with 17 bases in between. The germline V gene encodes CDR1 MNHNS and CDR2 SASEGT. The chain's CDR3 is CASHLDQGHGELFF. CDR3 sequence (DNA): TGTGCCAGCCATCTCGACCAGGGCCACGGGGAGCTGTTTTTT.

The chain couples TRBV3-1 to TRBJ2-7, with D possibly TRBD1 on 6 matching bases. There are 11 residues in the CDR3. V lost 6 bases to trimming and J lost 6 bases, with 9 bases between them. Germline lookup yields CDR1 LGHDT and CDR2 YNNKEL (reference sequence). The DNA of the CDR3 is TGTGCCAGCAGTGTGGACAGCGAGCAGTACTTC. Translating gives CASSVDSEQYF.

This clone was seen only a few times. The rearrangement uses TRBV6-1 and TRBJ2-1; D gene unclear. Germline CDR1 and CDR2: MNHNS and SASEGT. The CDR3 is made up of 18 amino acids. Trimming stripped 2 bases from V and 13 bases from J, with 30 bases between. CDR3 in amino acids: CASSESARHCGYQETQFF. Written as DNA, the CDR3 is TGTGCCAGCAGTGAATCAGCGCGACACTGTGGGTACCAAGAGACCCAGTTCTTC.

This clone was observed at least ten times. It may be a read error: a sequence one base away is much more abundant. The chain combines TRBV6-6 with TRBJ1-5, with no clear D. The CDR3 covers 14 residues. Between the trimmed V and J ends, which lost 0 bases and 2 bases, there was a span of 5 bases. CDR1 MNHNY and CDR2 SVGAGI come from the germline V gene (reference sequence). CDR3 coding DNA: TGTGCCAGCAGTTACTCGTCGGGCAATCAGCCCCAGCATTTT. It specifies CASSYSSGNQPQHF.

At least ten counts were recorded for this clone. V gene TRBV12-3 or TRBV12-4 combines with J gene TRBJ1-4, with TRBD1 matching over 7 bases. The CDR3 covers 14 residues. V lost 6 bases and J lost 7; bases outside the gene matches: 8. The CDR3 is CASRTTGRAEKLFF. CDR3 sequence (DNA): TGTGCCAGCAGGACGACAGGGAGGGCTGAAAAACTGTTTTTT.

This clone was counted at least ten times. This chain uses TRBV29-1 with TRBJ2-7; D is perhaps TRBD1 (6 bases). This CDR3 has 14 residues. Germline assignment: CDR1 SQVTM and CDR2 ANQGSEA. Trimming cost V 2 bases and J 2 bases, with 13 bases left between them. CDR3 bases: TGCAGCGTTGAATTTGGGGGCGTTACCTACGAGCAGTACTTC. Encoded protein: CSVEFGGVTYEQYF.

This clone was seen repeatedly, ten times or more. The J gene is TRBJ2-1, the V gene TRBV7-3, with 7 bases fitting TRBD2. Germline V lookup: CDR1 SGHTA, CDR2 FQGTGA. Unmatched junction bases numbered 7, after V lost 5 bases and J lost 12 bases. The CDR3 runs to 12 residues. CDR3 protein: CASSPESGGQFF. The CDR3 nucleotides are TGTGCCAGCAGCCCAGAGTCGGGGGGGCAGTTCTTC.

The chain carries TRBV6-2 or TRBV6-3 and TRBJ2-3; a possible D gene is TRBD2 (5 bases). The CDR3 runs 13 residues. V gave up 0 bases and J gave up 12 bases, with 13 bases separating them. Germline assignment: CDR1 MNHEY and CDR2 SVGEGT. Here the CDR3 reads CASSYSGRGLQYF. The CDR3, as DNA: TGTGCCAGCAGTTACTCAGGGCGCGGACTCCAGTATTTT.

At least ten counts were recorded for this clone. The J gene is TRBJ2-1, the V gene TRBV29-1; 11 bases agree with TRBD2. V lost 4 bases to trimming and J lost 5 bases; unmatched junction nucleotides: 7. Per the germline V gene, CDR1 is SQVTM and CDR2 is ANQGSEA. CDR3 length: 15 amino acids. The CDR3 sequence is CSVALTSGGDNEQFF. The CDR3 DNA reads TGCAGCGTTGCCTTAACTAGCGGGGGTGACAATGAGCAGTTCTTC.

This clone occurred many times. The chain recombines TRBV9 with TRBJ1-6; TRBD1 aligns across 8 bases. The junction had 12 bases not matched to a gene; V was cut back by 4 bases and J by 9 bases. The CDR3 is 16 residues long. CDR1 and CDR2 from the germline V gene are SGDLS and YYNGEE. The CDR3 loop is CASSSQPTGDTSPLHF. CDR3 bases: TGTGCCAGCAGCTCACAACCGACAGGGGACACTTCACCCCTCCACTTT.

This clone was counted at least ten times. The chain recombines TRBV5-5 with TRBJ1-2; D is ambiguous. Germline-derived CDR1 and CDR2 are SGHKS and YYEKEE (reference sequence). Trimming took 5 bases from V and 0 from J, leaving 11 bases between them. The CDR3 is 14 residues long. The CDR3 bases are TGTGCCAGCAGGGAGACCTTTTCTAACTATGGCTACACCTTC. This translates into CASRETFSNYGYTF.

In regard to this clone: A read error may produce the germline difference seen at one junction end. The V gene is TRBV5-4, the J gene TRBJ2-3; possible D gene TRBD1, 6 bases. This CDR3 contains 15 residues. CDR1 and CDR2 from the germline V gene are SGHNT and YYREEE (reference sequence). This chain's CDR3 is CASSLGGRGTDTQFF. CDR3 sequence (DNA): TGTGCCAGCAGCTTAGGCGGCAGGGGAACCGATACGCAGTTTTTT.

At least ten counts were recorded for this clone. A much larger clone is a single base away; this may be a read error. The CDR3 does not close with the conserved phenylalanine or tryptophan, likely indicating a read error. V is TRBV11-2 and J is TRBJ2-7; TRBD1 agrees at 10 bases. In germline, CDR1 is SGHAT, CDR2 FQNNGV. The CDR3 contains 15 residues. Trimming cost V 3 bases and J 3 bases; bases outside gene matches: 5. CDR3 sequence (DNA): TGTGCCAGCAGCTTGACAGGGGGCGCAAACTACGAGCAGTACCTC. Protein product: CASSLTGGANYEQYL.

At least ten counts were recorded for this clone. V gene TRBV7-2 combines with J gene TRBJ2-7, with D perhaps being TRBD1 or TRBD2 (5 bases each). The germline V gene has CDR1 SGHTA and CDR2 FQGNSA. The CDR3 is made up of 14 amino acids. Trimming removed 8 bases from V and 0 bases from J, with 14 bases in between. CDR3 bases: TGTGCCAGCTCCCCCGGGGCGAGCTCCTACGAGCAGTACTTC. This sequence encodes CASSPGASSYEQYF.

This clone was seen at least ten times. The rearrangement links TRBV28 to TRBJ2-7; no clear D gene. Looked up from germline, CDR1 is MDHEN and CDR2 is SYDVKM. The CDR3 is 14 amino acids. V was shortened by 3 bases and J by 4 bases, with 13 bases between the two germline ends. The CDR3 nucleotides read TGTGCCAGCAGTTTTTCTTTGTGGCAATACGAGCAGTACTTC. This translates into CASSFSLWQYEQYF.

This sequence joins TRBV12-3 or TRBV12-4 and TRBJ1-2, with D uncertain. V lost 5 bases and J 4 bases, leaving 11 bases between the germline ends. The CDR3 is made up of 13 amino acids. CDR3 residues: CASSPTAFYGYTF. CDR3 DNA: TGTGCCAGCAGTCCTACGGCCTTCTATGGCTACACCTTC.